The 4 T cell receptor beta chains given below trace back to one sample, sequenced in a study of blood T cell repertoires in COVID-19. TCRdb's table, derived via immunoSEQ multiplex PCR, lists solely in-frame clones and lacks some. The sample gives 150,000 to 200,000 clones, about 85% of which show up once; just under 8.5% is in the top ten. Source material: peripheral blood. These receptor sequences come from a woman aged 55-69 years with acute or convalescent COVID-19.

CDR3 amino acids: CASSFGGEDIQYF. The CDR3 coding sequence is TGTGCCAGCAGTTTTGGAGGGGAAGACATTCAGTACTTC. The chain recombines TRBV6-5 with TRBJ2-4, with a possible D match to TRBD2 (6 bases). CDR3 size: 13 residues. The V end lost 4 bases, the J end lost 8 bases, and 12 bases lay between the germline ends. Germline CDR1 is MNHEY and CDR2 is SVGAGI.

The V call is TRBV7-6, the J call TRBJ2-1; 14 bases map to TRBD2. The J segment lost 6 bases and the V segment lost 0 bases, leaving 1 base of the junction unmatched. This CDR3 has 16 residues. Germline CDR1 is SGHVS and CDR2 is FNYEAQ. The CDR3, as DNA: TGTGCCAGCAGCTTAGCGGGGACTAGCGGGAGCAATGAGCAGTTCTTC. Its protein is CASSLAGTSGSNEQFF.

The chain carries TRBV6-5 and TRBJ2-3, with TRBD2 matching 9 bases. Germline values: CDR1 MNHEY, CDR2 SVGAGI. The CDR3 length is 15 residues. V dropped 4 bases and J dropped 5; count of bases not matched to a gene: 7. Written as DNA, the CDR3 is TGTGCCAGCAGTTCGGGGGCGGGAGGGCTAGATACGCAGTATTTT. As protein: CASSSGAGGLDTQYF.

This sequence joins TRBV19 and TRBJ2-7; D is unresolved. The CDR3 runs 14 residues. Germline values: CDR1 LNHDA, CDR2 SQIVND (reference sequence). With 1 base removed from V and 0 bases from J, the gap between germline ends came to 7 bases. Here the CDR3 DNA reads TGTGCCAGTAGTATAGGCACAGCCTCCTACGAGCAGTACTTC. Translating gives CASSIGTASYEQYF.